Listed below are T cell receptor beta chains from one sample, sequenced in a study of T cell repertoires in cytomegalovirus infection. TCRdb re-analysed the reads in MiXCR, keeping a single row per CDR3 protein. The sample carries 80,000 to 95,000 distinct CDR3 sequences, 25% to 30% recorded once. These TCRs are of unknown antigen specificity. The starting material was CD8+ T cells from cultured PBMCs, obtained from culture after CMV antigen stimulation. These TCRs come from a human donor in good health (CMV status not recorded). Some clones in this sample may be carry-over from other donors' samples. CDR3s include the opening cysteine and the closing phenylalanine or tryptophan. The D gene is left open where the match is weak. Expanded clones are given a class, and other clones once, few, many or no size at all.

j_call	d_call	cdr3_length	clone_size	v_call	cdr3_nt	cdr3_aa
TRBJ2-3	-	15	-	TRBV7-3	TGTGCCAGCAGCCCCTTCGGGGGGCAAGGAGATACGCAGTATTTT	CASSPFGGQGDTQYF
TRBJ2-3	-	12	-	TRBV6-6	TGTGCCAGCAGTTCCACCACAGATACGCAGTATTTT	CASSSTTDTQYF
TRBJ2-1	-	14	once	TRBV12-3/TRBV12-4	TGTGCCAGCAGTTCCGAGGTTAGGGGTAATGAGCAGTTCTTC	CASSSEVRGNEQFF
TRBJ1-2	TRBD1	14	many	TRBV6-1	TGTGCCAGTAAAAGAACAGGGGGGTTCTATGGCTACACCTTC	CASKRTGGFYGYTF
TRBJ1-5	-	17	many	TRBV11-2	TGTGCCAGCAGCTTAGGGGGGGCAGATTATAGCAATCAGCCCCAGCATTTT	CASSLGGADYSNQPQHF
TRBJ2-7	TRBD2	13	medium-sized	TRBV20-1	TGCAGTGCTGAAGCGGGGAGAACCTACGAGCAGTACTTC	CSAEAGRTYEQYF
TRBJ2-3	-	15	many	TRBV12-3/TRBV12-4	TGTGCCAGCACTCCAAGGGGACAAAACACAGATACGCAGTATTTT	CASTPRGQNTDTQYF
TRBJ2-7	TRBD2	13	-	TRBV6-2/TRBV6-3	TGTGCCAGCGCGGGGGGGGCCTCCTACGAGCAGTACTTC	CASAGGASYEQYF
TRBJ2-1	-	15	-	TRBV7-9	TGTGCCAGCAGCTTGAGTCCCAGCTCCTACAATGAGCAGTTCTTC	CASSLSPSSYNEQFF
TRBJ2-5	TRBD2	14	-	TRBV11-2	TGTGCCAGCAGCTCTCCTAGCGGGGGACAGACCCAGTACTTC	CASSSPSGGQTQYF
TRBJ2-1	TRBD1	18	few	TRBV27	TGTGCCAGCAGATCTCACCCCACCATTAGGACAGGGTTGGAGGAGCAGTTCTTC	CASRSHPTIRTGLEEQFF
TRBJ2-1	-	14	few	TRBV5-5	TGTGCCAGCAGCTTGGCAGTTTTGGTAGGGGAGCAGTTCTTC	CASSLAVLVGEQFF
TRBJ2-1	TRBD1	14	-	TRBV20-1	TGCAGTGCTAGGGCCGGGACAGGGTCCAATGAGCAGTTCTTC	CSARAGTGSNEQFF
TRBJ2-4	-	12	-	TRBV19	TGTGCCAGTAGTATACAGGGAGGCATTCAGTACTTC	CASSIQGGIQYF
TRBJ2-1	-	16	few	TRBV7-8	TGTGCCAGCAGCTTAGAAGGGGGGGGGCCCTCCAATGAGCAGTTCTTC	CASSLEGGGPSNEQFF
TRBJ1-2	-	14	-	TRBV5-4	TGTGCCAGCAGCTTAAGCGCATCTAACTATGGCTACACCTTC	CASSLSASNYGYTF
TRBJ1-2	TRBD1	15	-	TRBV27	TGTGCCAGCACCGCCCTCGGACAGGCCGGGGATGGCTACACCTTC	CASTALGQAGDGYTF
TRBJ2-3	TRBD2	15	-	TRBV9	TGTGCCAGCAGCCCTCGGACTAGAAACACAGATACGCAGTATTTT	CASSPRTRNTDTQYF
TRBJ1-2	-	14	few	TRBV12-3/TRBV12-4	TGTGCCAGCATCGCCACGTTGGGCTACTATGGCTACACCTTC	CASIATLGYYGYTF
TRBJ2-7	-	13	once	TRBV20-1	TGCAGTGCTAGGGACAGCAACTCCTACGAGCAGTACTTC	CSARDSNSYEQYF
TRBJ2-3	TRBD2	16	many	TRBV7-8	TGTGCCAGCAGCTTAGGAGCGGGGGCCTACACAGATACGCAGTATTTT	CASSLGAGAYTDTQYF
TRBJ2-7	TRBD2	13	-	TRBV7-9	TGTGCCAGCAGCCTAACTAGCGGCTACGAGCAGTACTTC	CASSLTSGYEQYF